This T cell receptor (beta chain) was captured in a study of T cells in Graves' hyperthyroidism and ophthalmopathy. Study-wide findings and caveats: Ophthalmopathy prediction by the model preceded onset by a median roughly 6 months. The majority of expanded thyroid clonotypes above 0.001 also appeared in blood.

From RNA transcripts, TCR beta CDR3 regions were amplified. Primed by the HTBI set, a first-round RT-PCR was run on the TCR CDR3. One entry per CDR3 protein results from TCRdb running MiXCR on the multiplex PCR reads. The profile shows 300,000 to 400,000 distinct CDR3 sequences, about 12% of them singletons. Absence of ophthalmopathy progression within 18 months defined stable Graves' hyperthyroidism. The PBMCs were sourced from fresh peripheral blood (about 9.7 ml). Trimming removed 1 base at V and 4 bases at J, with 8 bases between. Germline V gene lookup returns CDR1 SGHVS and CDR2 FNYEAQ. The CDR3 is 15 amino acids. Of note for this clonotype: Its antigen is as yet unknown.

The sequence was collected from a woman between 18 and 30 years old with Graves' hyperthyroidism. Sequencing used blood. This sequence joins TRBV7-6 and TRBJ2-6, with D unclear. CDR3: CASSLDTTGANVLTF. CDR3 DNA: TGTGCCAGCAGCTTAGACACCACCGGGGCCAACGTCCTGACTTTC.